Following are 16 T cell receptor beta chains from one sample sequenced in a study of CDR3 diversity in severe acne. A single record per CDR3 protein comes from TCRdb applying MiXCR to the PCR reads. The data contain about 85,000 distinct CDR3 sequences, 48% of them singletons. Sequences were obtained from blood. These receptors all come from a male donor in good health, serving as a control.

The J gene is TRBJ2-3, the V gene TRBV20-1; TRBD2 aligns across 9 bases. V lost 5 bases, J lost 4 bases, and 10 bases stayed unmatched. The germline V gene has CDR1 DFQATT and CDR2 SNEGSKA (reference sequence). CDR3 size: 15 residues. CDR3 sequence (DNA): TGCAGTGCTGCCGACGTAGCGGGGGTAGCAGATACGCAGTATTTT. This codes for CSAADVAGVADTQYF.

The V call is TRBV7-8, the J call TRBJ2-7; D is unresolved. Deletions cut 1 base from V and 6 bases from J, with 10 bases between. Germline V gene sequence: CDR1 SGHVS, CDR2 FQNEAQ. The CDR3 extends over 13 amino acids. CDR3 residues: CASSLVGIIEQYF. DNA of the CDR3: TGTGCCAGCAGCTTAGTAGGGATAATCGAGCAGTACTTC. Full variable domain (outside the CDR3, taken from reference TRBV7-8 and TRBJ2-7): GAGVSQSPRYKVAKRGQDVALRCDPISGHVSLFWYQQALGQGPEFLTYFQNEAQLDKSGLPSDRFFAERPEGSVSTLKIQRTQQEDSAVYLCASSLVGIIEQYFGPGTRLTVT.

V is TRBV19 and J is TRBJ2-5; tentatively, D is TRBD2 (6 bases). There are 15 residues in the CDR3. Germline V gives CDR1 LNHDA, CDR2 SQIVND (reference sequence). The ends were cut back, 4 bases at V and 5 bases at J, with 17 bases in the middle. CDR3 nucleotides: TGTGCCAGTAGTAGTCTAGCGTTCTCCAAGGAGACCCAGTACTTC. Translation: CASSSLAFSKETQYF.

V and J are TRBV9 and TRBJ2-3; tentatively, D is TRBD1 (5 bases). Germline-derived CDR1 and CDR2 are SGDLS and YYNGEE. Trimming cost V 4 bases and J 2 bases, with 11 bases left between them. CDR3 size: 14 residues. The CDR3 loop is CASSRGEYTDTQYF. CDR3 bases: TGTGCCAGCAGCAGGGGTGAATACACAGATACGCAGTATTTT.

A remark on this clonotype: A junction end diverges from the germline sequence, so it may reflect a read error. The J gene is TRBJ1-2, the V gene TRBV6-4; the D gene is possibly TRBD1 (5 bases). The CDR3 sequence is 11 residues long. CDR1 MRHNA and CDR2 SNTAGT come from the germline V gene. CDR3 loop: CASSGDGSYAF. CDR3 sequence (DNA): TGTGCCAGCAGTGGGGACGGGTCATACGCCTTC.

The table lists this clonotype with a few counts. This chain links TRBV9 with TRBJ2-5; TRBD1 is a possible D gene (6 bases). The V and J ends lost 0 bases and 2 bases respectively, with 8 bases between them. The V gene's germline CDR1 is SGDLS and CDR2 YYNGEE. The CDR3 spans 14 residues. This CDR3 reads CASSVAGQQETQYF. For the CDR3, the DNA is TGTGCCAGCAGCGTAGCGGGACAACAAGAGACCCAGTACTTC.

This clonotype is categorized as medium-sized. The CDR3 reads CAISDPGEETQYF. CDR3 nucleotides: TGTGCCATCAGTGACCCGGGTGAAGAGACCCAGTACTTC. The chain joins TRBV10-3 to TRBJ2-5, with unresolved D. The V and J ends lost 3 bases and 3 bases respectively, with 8 bases between them. CDR1 is ENHRY and CDR2 is SYGVKD in the germline V gene. The CDR3 runs to 13 residues.

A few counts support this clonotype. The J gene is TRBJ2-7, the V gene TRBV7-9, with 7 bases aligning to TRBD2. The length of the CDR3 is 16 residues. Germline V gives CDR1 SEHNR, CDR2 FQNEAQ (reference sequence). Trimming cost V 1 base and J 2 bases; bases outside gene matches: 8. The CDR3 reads CASSLGPRGDPYEQYF. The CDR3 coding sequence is TGTGCCAGCAGCTTAGGACCCCGGGGGGATCCCTACGAGCAGTACTTC.

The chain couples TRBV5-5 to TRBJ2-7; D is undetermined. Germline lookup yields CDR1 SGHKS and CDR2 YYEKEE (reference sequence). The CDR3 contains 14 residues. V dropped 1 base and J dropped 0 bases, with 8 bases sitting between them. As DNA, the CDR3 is TGTGCCAGCAGCTTGTTAGCTATCTCCTACGAGCAGTACTTC. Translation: CASSLLAISYEQYF.

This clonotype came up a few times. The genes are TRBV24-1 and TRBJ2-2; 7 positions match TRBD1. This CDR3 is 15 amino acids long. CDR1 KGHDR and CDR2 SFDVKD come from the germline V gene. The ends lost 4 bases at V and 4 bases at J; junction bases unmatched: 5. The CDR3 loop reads CATSDLGQATGELFF. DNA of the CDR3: TGTGCCACCAGTGACTTAGGACAGGCCACCGGGGAGCTGTTTTTT.

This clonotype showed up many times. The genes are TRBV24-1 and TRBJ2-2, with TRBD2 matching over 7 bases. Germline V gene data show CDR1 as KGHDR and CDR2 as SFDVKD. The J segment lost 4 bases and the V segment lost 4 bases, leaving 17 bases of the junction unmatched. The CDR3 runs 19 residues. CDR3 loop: CATSDPSPLASGSTGELFF. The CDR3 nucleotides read TGTGCCACCAGTGACCCCTCACCACTAGCGTCGGGGAGCACCGGGGAGCTGTTTTTT.

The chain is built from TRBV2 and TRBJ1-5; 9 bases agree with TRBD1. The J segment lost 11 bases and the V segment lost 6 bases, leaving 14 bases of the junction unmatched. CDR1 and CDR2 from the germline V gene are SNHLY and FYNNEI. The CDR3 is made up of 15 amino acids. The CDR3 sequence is CASRPQATGGQAQHF. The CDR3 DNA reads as TGTGCCAGCAGGCCACAGGCGACAGGGGGGCAAGCCCAGCATTTT.

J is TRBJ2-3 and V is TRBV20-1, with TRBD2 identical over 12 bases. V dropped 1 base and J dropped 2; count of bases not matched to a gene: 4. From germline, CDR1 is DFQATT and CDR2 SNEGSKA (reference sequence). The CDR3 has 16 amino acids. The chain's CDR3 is CSARGGLAGFTDTQYF. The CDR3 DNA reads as TGCAGTGCTAGAGGCGGACTAGCGGGGTTCACAGATACGCAGTATTTT.

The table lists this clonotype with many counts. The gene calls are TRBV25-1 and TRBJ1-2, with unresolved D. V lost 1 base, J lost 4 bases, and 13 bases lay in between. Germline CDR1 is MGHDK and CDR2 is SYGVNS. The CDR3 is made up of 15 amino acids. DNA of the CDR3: TGTGCCAGCAGTGAATTGGCAGGTCCCAGCTATGGCTACACCTTC. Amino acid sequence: CASSELAGPSYGYTF.

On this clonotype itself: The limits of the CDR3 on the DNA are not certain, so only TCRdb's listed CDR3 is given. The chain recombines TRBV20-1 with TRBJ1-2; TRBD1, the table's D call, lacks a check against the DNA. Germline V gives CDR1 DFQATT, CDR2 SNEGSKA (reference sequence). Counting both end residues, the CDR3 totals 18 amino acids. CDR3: CSARRSNQPQHFGDGYTF.

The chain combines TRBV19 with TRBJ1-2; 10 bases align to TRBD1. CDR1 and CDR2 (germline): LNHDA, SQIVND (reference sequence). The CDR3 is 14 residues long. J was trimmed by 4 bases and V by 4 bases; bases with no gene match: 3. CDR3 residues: CASSRGQGIYGYTF. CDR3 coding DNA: TGTGCCAGTAGTAGGGGACAGGGGATCTATGGCTACACCTTC.